A single sample is the source of the 4 T cell receptor beta chains below, sequenced in a study of beta chain features in type 1 diabetes. Findings and limits, study-wide: TCRB CDR3s from Type 1 diabetes patients were moderately but significantly shorter in all four CD4+ subsets.

These receptors lack a known antigen. Sequencing targeted expressed TCRB transcripts, as all isolated RNA had been reverse transcribed. The method was immunoSEQ multiplex PCR; TCRdb's version includes in-frame clones alone and lacks a portion of them. The sample lists 330,000 or so clones, over 9.5% seen once, with 0.008% to 0.011% in the top ten. The sample was naive CD4+ T cells from blood. These receptors were obtained from a woman younger than 35 with type 1 diabetes.

The V gene is TRBV14, the J gene TRBJ2-7, with 9 bases that match TRBD1. CDR3 size: 17 residues. V lost 4 bases, J lost 3 bases, and 13 bases stayed unmatched. Germline CDR1 SGHDN, CDR2 FVKESK. CDR3 coding DNA: TGTGCCAGCAGCCCCAACAGGGGGCGGGGGACCCTCTACGAGCAGTACTTC. This gives the protein CASSPNRGRGTLYEQYF.

This clone has just a few counts. The chain joins TRBV4-1 to TRBJ2-1; D is perhaps TRBD1 (6 bases). V shed 3 bases and J shed 0 bases, with 12 bases lying between them. Germline V gene lookup returns CDR1 MGHRA and CDR2 YSYEKL. The CDR3 is 16 amino acids. CDR3 region: CASSHPGGSSYNEQFF. Here the CDR3 DNA reads TGCGCCAGCAGCCATCCTGGGGGCAGCTCCTACAATGAGCAGTTCTTC.

The rearrangement uses TRBV27 and TRBJ2-1; maybe TRBD2 (7 bases). The CDR3 is made up of 12 amino acids. Deletions cut 5 bases from V and 12 bases from J, with 14 bases between. Per germline, CDR1 MNHEY and CDR2 SMNVEV (reference sequence). Written as DNA, the CDR3 is TGTGCCAGCAGTCCCCCGGGGGGCGGGCAGTTCTTC. The encoded protein is CASSPPGGGQFF.

This clone came up a few times. CDR3 bases: TGCGCCAGCAGCCAAAGCCCCCCCTGGACTAGCGCTGTGGAGACCCAGTACTTC. Translated, it gives CASSQSPPWTSAVETQYF. This sequence joins TRBV4-3 and TRBJ2-5, with 9 bases fitting TRBD2. The CDR3 is 18 residues long. Germline trimming cut 2 bases from V and 5 bases from J; bases unmatched to any gene: 15. Per germline, CDR1 LGHNA and CDR2 YSLEER.